These T cell receptor beta chains were read from a single sample in a study of Graves' ophthalmopathy and Graves' hyperthyroidism. TCRdb re-called the multiplex PCR reads through MiXCR, storing one row per CDR3 protein. The table records fewer than 650,000 distinct CDR3 sequences, about 24% of them present only once. Sequenced: peripheral blood. These receptors came from a woman under 30 with stable Graves' hyperthyroidism. Some clones in this sample may be carry-over from other donors' samples. The CDR3 runs from the conserved cysteine through the conserved F or W. The D gene is left open where the match is weak. Size tells how often a clone was seen (once, few, many) or the class of an expanded clone, and some rows leave it out.

D	J	V	size	DNA	CDR3
NA	TRBJ2-7	TRBV2	many	TGTGCCAGCAAAGAGGACTATTACGAGCAGTACTTC	CASKEDYYEQYF
TRBD1	TRBJ2-7	TRBV13	NA	TGTGCCAGCAGCGTACAGGGGGCCTACGAGCAGTGCTTC	CASSVQGAYEQCF
TRBD2	TRBJ2-5	TRBV6-5	many	TGTGCCAGTGGTCCGGGACTAAGGAAAGAGACCCAGTACTTC	CASGPGLRKETQYF
TRBD2	TRBJ2-2	TRBV2	few	TGTGCCAGCAGTGTTTCCCCGGGACTAGCGGGCGCGAACACCGGGGAGCTGTTTTTT	CASSVSPGLAGANTGELFF
NA	TRBJ1-1	TRBV27	many	TGTGCCAGCAAGAGTGGCGGACCGGGTGAAGCTTTCTTT	CASKSGGPGEAFF
TRBD1	TRBJ2-7	TRBV3-1	NA	TGTGCCAGCAGCTTTCACAGGGGGAGCTCCTACGAGCAGTACTTC	CASSFHRGSSYEQYF
NA	TRBJ1-3	TRBV6-1	NA	TGTGCCAGCAGTGACAGAATTGGAAACACCATATATTTT	CASSDRIGNTIYF
NA	TRBJ1-6	TRBV7-8	few	TGTGCCAGCAGCTTAGGAGCCGCAGCGAATTCACCCCTCCACTTT	CASSLGAAANSPLHF
NA	TRBJ2-5	TRBV3-1	many	TGTGCCAGCAGCCAGAAGACTCTTCAAGAGACCCAGTACTTC	CASSQKTLQETQYF
TRBD1	TRBJ1-6	TRBV19	few	TGTGCCAGTAGTGCGACAGGGTGGAATAATTCACCCCTCCACTTT	CASSATGWNNSPLHF